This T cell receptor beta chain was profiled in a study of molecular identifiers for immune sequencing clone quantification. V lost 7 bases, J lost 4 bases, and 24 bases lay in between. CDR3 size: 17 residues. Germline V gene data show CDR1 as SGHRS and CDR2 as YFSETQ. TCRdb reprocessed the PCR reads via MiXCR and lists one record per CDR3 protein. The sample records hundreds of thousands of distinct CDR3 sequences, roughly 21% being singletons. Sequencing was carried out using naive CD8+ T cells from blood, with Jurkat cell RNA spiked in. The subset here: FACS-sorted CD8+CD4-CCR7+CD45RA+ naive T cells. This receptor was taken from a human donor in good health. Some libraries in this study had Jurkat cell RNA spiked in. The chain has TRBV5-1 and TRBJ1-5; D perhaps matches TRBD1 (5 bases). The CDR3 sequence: CASGIIAGTDENQPQHF. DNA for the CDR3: TGCGCCAGCGGAATAATCGCCGGGACGGATGAAAATCAGCCCCAGCATTTT.